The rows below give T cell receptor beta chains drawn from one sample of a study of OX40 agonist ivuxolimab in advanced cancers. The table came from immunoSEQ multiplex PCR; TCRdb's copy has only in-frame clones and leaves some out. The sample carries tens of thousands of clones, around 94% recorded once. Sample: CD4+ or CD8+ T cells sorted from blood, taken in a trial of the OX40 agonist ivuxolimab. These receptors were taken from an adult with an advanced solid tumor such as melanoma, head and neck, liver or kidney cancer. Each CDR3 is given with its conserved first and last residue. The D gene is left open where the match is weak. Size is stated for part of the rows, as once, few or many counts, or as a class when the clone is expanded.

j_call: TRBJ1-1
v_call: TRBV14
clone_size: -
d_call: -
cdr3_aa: CASSQDYQEGRTEAFF
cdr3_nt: TGTGCCAGCAGCCAAGATTATCAAGAGGGGAGAACTGAAGCTTTCTTT

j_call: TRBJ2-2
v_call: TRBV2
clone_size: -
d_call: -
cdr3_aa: CASSPPKDLTGELFF
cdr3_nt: TGTGCCAGCAGCCCCCCGAAGGACCTAACCGGGGAGCTGTTTTTT

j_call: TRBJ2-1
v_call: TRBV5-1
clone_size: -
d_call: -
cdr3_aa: CASSLEGGYEQFF
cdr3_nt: TGCGCCAGCAGCTTGGAAGGGGGATATGAGCAGTTCTTC

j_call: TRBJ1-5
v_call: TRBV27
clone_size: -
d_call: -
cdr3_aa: CASSRLYSNQPQHF
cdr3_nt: TGTGCCAGCAGTCGACTCTACAGCAATCAGCCCCAGCATTTT

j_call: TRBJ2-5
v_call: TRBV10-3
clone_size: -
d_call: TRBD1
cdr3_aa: CAISESGTVGETQYF
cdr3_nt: TGTGCCATCAGTGAGTCCGGGACAGTCGGAGAGACCCAGTACTTC

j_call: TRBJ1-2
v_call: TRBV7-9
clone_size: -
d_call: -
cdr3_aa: CASSPRNNPMYGYTF
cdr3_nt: TGTGCCAGCAGCCCCCGGAACAACCCCATGTATGGCTACACCTTC

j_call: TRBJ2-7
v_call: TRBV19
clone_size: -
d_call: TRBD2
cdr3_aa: CASSITSGNYEQYF
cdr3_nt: TGTGCCAGTAGTATAACTAGCGGGAACTACGAGCAGTACTTC

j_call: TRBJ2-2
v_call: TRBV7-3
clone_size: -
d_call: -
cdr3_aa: CASSLMGQVNTGELFF
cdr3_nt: TGTGCCAGCAGCTTAATGGGGCAGGTGAACACCGGGGAGCTGTTTTTT

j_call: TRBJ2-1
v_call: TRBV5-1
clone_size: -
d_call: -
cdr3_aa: CASRPEPPLVMGTNEQFF
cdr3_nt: TGCGCCAGCAGACCCGAACCACCGCTAGTGATGGGAACCAATGAGCAGTTCTTC

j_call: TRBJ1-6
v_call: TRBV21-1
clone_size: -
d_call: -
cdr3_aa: CASSNRDSNSPLHF
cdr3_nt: TGTGCCAGCAGCAACAGGGATTCCAATTCACCCCTCCACTTT

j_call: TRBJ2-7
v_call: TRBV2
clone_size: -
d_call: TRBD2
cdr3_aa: CASSPWRELTYEQYF
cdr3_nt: TGTGCCAGCAGCCCTTGGCGGGAGCTCACCTACGAGCAGTACTTC

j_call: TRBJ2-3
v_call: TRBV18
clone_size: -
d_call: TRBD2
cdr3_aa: CASSPNPSGGPTDTQYF
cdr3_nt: TGTGCCAGCTCACCCAATCCTAGCGGGGGGCCCACAGATACGCAGTATTTT

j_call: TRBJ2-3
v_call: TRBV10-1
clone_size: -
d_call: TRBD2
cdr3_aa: CASSEYRDYLTDTQYF
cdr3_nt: TGCGCCAGCAGTGAGTATCGGGACTACTTAACAGATACGCAGTATTTT

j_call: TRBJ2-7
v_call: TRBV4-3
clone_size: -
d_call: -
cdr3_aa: CASSQDFFSPYDEQYF
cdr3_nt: TGCGCCAGCAGCCAAGATTTTTTCTCACCTTATGACGAGCAGTACTTC

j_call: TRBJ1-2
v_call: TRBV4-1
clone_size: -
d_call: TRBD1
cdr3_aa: CASSSRTGGPLNYGYTF
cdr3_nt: TGCGCCAGCAGCTCCAGGACAGGGGGCCCTTTAAACTATGGCTACACCTTC

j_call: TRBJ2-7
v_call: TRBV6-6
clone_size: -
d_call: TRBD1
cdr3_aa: CASRYTQGPEQYF
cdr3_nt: TGTGCCAGCAGGTACACACAGGGGCCCGAGCAGTACTTC

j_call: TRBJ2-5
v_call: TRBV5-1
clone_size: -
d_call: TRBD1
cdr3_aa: CASSLGTGPTSAQYF
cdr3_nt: TGCGCCAGCAGCTTGGGGACAGGGCCTACGTCGGCCCAGTACTTC

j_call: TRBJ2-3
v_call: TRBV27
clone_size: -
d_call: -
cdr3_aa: CASSLSWGIDTQYF
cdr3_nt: TGTGCCAGCAGTTTAAGCTGGGGAATAGATACGCAGTATTTT

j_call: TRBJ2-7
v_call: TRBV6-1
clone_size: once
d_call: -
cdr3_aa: CASSELVGTYEQYF
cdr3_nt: TGTGCCAGCAGTGAATTAGTTGGAACCTACGAGCAGTACTTC

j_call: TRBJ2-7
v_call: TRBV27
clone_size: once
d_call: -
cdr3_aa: CATPVTRGVGPPYEQYF
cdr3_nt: TGTGCCACCCCGGTGACCAGGGGAGTGGGTCCCCCCTACGAGCAGTACTTC

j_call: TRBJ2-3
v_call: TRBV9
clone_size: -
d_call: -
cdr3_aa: CASSVVVWSTDTQYF
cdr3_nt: TGTGCCAGCAGCGTAGTAGTCTGGAGCACAGATACGCAGTATTTT

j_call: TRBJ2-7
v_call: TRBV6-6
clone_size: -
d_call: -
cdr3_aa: CATGQGGDEQYF
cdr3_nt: TGTGCCACAGGACAGGGAGGGGACGAGCAGTACTTC

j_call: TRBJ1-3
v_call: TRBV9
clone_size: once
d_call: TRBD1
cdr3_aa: CASSERGLGGNTIYF
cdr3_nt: TGTGCCAGCAGCGAGAGGGGGCTGGGCGGAAACACCATATATTTT

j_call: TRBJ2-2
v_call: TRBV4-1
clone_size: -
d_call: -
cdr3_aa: CASSRRDQTYTGELFF
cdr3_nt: TGCGCCAGCAGCCGCCGGGACCAGACCTACACCGGGGAGCTGTTTTTT

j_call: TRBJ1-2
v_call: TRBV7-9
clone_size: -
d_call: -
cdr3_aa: CASSLTEGDGYTF
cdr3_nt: TGTGCCAGCAGCTTAACAGAGGGTGATGGCTACACCTTC

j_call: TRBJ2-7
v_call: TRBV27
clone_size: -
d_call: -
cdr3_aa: CASRKRDTTNTYEQYF
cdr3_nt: TGTGCCAGCAGGAAAAGGGACACAACCAATACCTACGAGCAGTACTTC

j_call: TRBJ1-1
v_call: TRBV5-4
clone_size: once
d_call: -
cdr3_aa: CASSRDPGSSTEAFF
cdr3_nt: TGTGCCAGCAGCCGGGATCCAGGGTCCTCCACTGAAGCTTTCTTT

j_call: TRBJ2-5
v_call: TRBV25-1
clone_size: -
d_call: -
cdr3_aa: CASSDPGVQETQYF
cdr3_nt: TGTGCCAGCAGTGACCCAGGGGTCCAAGAGACCCAGTACTTC

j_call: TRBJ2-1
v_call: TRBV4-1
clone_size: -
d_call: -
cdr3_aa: CASSGSPNEQFF
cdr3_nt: TGCGCCAGCAGCGGGAGCCCCAATGAGCAGTTCTTC

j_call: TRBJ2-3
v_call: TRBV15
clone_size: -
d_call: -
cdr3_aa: CATSQTGGGGDTQYF
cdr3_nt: TGTGCCACCAGCCAAACCGGCGGGGGCGGGGATACGCAGTATTTT

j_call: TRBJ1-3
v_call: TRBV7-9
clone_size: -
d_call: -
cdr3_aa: CASSGSTGNTIYF
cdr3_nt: TGTGCCAGCTCGGGAAGCACTGGAAACACCATATATTTT

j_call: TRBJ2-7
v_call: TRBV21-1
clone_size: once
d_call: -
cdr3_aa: CASNPGQPEHEQYF
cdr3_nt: TGTGCCAGCAACCCGGGACAGCCCGAACACGAGCAGTACTTC

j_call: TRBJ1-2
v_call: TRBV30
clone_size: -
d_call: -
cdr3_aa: CAWIEGANYGYTF
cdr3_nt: TGTGCCTGGATAGAGGGAGCTAACTATGGCTACACCTTC

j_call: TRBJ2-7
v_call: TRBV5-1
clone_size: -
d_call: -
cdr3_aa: CASSLAEWEVYEQYF
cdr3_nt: TGCGCCAGCAGCTTGGCGGAGTGGGAAGTCTACGAGCAGTACTTC

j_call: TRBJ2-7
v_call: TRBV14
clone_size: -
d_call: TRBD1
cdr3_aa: CASSHIAGQGNPEQYF
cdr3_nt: TGTGCCAGCAGCCACATCGCGGGACAGGGGAACCCCGAGCAGTACTTC

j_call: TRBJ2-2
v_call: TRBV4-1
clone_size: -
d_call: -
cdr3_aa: CASSQLSGSLNTGELFF
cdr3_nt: TGCGCCAGCAGCCAACTGTCAGGATCCCTGAACACCGGGGAGCTGTTTTTT

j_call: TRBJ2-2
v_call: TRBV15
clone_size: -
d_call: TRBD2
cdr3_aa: CATSSPFPAGEGTGELFF
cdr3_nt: TGTGCCACCAGCAGTCCTTTCCCAGCGGGAGAGGGCACCGGGGAGCTGTTTTTT

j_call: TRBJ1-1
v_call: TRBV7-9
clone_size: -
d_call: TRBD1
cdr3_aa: CASSLGLTGGAFF
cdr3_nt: TGTGCCAGCAGCTTGGGTCTAACAGGGGGAGCTTTCTTT

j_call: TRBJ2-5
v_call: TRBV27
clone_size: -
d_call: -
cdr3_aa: CASSLGLTLAETQYF
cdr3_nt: TGTGCCAGCAGTTTAGGACTGACTTTGGCAGAGACCCAGTACTTC

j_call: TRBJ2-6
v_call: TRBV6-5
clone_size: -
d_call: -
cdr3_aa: CASSYGVTGANVLTF
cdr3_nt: TGTGCCAGCAGTTATGGGGTAACTGGGGCCAACGTCCTGACTTTC

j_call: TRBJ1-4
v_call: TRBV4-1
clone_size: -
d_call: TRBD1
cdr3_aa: CASSPEDRENEKLFF
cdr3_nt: TGCGCCAGCAGCCCCGAGGACAGGGAAAATGAAAAACTGTTTTTT

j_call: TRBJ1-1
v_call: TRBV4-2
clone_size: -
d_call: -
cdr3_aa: CASSQDRQGNTEAFF
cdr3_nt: TGTGCCAGCAGCCAAGACCGCCAGGGGAACACTGAAGCTTTCTTT

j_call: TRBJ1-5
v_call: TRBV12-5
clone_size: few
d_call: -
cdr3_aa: CASGFGTPQHF
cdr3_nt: TGTGCTAGTGGTTTTGGTACGCCCCAGCATTTT

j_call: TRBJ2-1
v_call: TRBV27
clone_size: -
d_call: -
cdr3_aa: CASSVMASSYNEQFF
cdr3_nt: TGTGCCAGCAGCGTGATGGCGAGCTCCTACAATGAGCAGTTCTTC

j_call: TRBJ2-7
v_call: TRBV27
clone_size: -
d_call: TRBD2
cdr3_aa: CASSTTPRTSGSYEQYF
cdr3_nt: TGTGCCAGCAGTACTACTCCCAGGACTAGCGGCAGCTACGAGCAGTACTTC

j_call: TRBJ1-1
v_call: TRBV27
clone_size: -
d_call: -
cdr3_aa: CASSYGAGTTEAFF
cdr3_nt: TGTGCCAGCAGTTACGGGGCAGGAACCACTGAAGCTTTCTTT

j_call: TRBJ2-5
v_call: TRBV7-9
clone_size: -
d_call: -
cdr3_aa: CASSADSETQYF
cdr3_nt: TGTGCCAGCAGCGCGGACAGCGAGACCCAGTACTTC

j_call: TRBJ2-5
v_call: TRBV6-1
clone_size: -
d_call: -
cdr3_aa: CASSGPWGTQYF
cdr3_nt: TGTGCCAGCAGTGGCCCATGGGGGACCCAGTACTTC

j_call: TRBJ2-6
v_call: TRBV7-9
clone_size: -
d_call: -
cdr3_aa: CASSSTAVTF
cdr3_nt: TGTGCCAGCAGCTCGACAGCCGTGACTTTC

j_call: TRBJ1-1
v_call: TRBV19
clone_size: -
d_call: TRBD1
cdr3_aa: CASSVSSQGGAEAFF
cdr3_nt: TGTGCCAGTAGCGTGTCAAGCCAGGGGGGAGCTGAAGCTTTCTTT

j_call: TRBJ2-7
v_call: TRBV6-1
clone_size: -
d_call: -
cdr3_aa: CASSEAITLSYEQYF
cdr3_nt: TGTGCCAGCAGTGAAGCGATTACGCTGTCCTACGAGCAGTACTTC

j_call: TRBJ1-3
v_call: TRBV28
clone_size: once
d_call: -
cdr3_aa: CASSLPFLSGNTIYF
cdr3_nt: TGTGCCAGCAGCTTGCCCTTTCTCTCTGGAAACACCATATATTTT

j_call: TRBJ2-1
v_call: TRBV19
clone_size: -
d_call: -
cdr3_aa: CATQKQSSYNEQFF
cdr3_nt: TGTGCCACCCAAAAACAGAGCTCCTACAATGAGCAGTTCTTC

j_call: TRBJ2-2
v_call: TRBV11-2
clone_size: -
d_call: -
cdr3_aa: CASSSGTGELFF
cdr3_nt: TGTGCCAGCAGCTCTGGCACCGGGGAGCTGTTTTTT

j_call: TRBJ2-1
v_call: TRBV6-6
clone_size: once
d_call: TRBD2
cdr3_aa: CASSTSGGYNEQFF
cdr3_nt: TGTGCCAGCAGTACTAGCGGGGGATACAATGAGCAGTTCTTC

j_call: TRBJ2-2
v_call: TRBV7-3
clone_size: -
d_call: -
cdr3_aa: CASSLSGSNTGELFF
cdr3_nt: TGTGCCAGCAGCTTAAGCGGTTCGAACACCGGGGAGCTGTTTTTT

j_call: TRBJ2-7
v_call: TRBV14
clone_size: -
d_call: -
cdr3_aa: CASSQEEGPVSYEQYF
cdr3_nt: TGTGCCAGCAGCCAAGAGGAAGGGCCAGTCTCCTACGAGCAGTACTTC

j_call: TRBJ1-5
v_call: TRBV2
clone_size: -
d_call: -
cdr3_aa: CASSDPRLNQPQHF
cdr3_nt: TGTGCCAGCAGCGACCCTCGGTTAAATCAGCCCCAGCATTTT

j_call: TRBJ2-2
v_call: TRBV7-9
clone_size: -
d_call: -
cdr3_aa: CASTRGGEGRTGELFF
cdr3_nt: TGTGCCAGCACCAGGGGAGGAGAGGGAAGAACCGGGGAGCTGTTTTTT

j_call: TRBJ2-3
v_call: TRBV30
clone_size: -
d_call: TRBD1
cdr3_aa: CAWNLQGVYTQYF
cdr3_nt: TGTGCCTGGAACCTTCAGGGGGTTTATACGCAGTATTTT